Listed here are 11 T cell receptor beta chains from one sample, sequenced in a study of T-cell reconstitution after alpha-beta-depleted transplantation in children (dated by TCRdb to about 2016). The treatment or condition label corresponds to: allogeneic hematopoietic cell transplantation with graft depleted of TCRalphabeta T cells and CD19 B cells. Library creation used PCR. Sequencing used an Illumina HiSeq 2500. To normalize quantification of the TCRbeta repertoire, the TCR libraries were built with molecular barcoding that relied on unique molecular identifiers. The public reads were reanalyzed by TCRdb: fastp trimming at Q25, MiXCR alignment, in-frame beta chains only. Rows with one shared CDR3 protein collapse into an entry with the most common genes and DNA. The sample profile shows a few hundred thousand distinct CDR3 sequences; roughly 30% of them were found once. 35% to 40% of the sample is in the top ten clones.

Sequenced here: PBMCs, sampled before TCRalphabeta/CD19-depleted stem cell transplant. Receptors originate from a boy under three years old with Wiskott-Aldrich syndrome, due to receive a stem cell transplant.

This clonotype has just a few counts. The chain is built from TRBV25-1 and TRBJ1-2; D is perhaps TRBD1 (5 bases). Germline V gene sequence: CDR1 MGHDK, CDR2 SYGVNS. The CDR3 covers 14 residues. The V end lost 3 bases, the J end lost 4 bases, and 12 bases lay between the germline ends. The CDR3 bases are TGTGCCAGCAGTGATGTTCGACAGTCCTATGGCTACACCTTC. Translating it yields CASSDVRQSYGYTF.

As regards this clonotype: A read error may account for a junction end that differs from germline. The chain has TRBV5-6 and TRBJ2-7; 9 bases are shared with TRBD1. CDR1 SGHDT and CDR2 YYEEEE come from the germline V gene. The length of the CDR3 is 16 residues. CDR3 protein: CGSEMWKGQGRDEQYF. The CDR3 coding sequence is TGTGGCAGCGAAATGTGGAAGGGACAGGGAAGAGACGAGCAGTACTTC.

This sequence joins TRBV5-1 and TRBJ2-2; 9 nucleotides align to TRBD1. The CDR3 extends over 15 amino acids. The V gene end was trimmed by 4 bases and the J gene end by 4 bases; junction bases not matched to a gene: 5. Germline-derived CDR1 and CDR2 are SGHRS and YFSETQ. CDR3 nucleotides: TGCGCCAGCAGCCCGGACAGGGGCCCCACCGGGGAGCTGTTTTTT. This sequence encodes CASSPDRGPTGELFF.

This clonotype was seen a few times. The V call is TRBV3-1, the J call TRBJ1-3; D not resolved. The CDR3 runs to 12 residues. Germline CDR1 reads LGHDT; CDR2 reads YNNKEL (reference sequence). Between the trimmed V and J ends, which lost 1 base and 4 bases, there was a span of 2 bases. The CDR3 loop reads CASSQGGNTIYF. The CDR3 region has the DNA TGTGCCAGCAGCCAAGGGGGAAACACCATATATTTT.

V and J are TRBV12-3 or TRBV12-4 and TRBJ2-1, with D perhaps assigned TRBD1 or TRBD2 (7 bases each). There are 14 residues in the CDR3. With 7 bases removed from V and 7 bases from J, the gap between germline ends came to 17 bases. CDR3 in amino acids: CASNPGGGGNEQFF. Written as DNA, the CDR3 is TGTGCCAGCAACCCAGGGGGAGGGGGGAATGAGCAGTTCTTC.

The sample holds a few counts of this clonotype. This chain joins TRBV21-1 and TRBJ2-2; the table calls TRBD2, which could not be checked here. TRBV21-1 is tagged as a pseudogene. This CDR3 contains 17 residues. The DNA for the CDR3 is TGTGCCAGCACCGGACTAGCGGGAGGAAAAAACACCGGGGAGCTGTTTTTT. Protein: CASTGLAGGKNTGELFF.

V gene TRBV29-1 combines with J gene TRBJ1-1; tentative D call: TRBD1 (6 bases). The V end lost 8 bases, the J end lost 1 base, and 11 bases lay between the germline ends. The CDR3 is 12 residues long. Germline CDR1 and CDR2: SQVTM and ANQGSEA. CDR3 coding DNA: TGCAGCTCGAAGACAGGGAACACTGAAGCTTTCTTT. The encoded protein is CSSKTGNTEAFF.

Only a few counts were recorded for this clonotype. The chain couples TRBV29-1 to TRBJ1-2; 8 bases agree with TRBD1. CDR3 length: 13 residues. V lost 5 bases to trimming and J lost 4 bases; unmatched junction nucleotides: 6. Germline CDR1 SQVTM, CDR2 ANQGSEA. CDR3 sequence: CSVTLDRGYGYTF. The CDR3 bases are TGCAGCGTTACCTTAGACAGGGGCTATGGCTACACCTTC.

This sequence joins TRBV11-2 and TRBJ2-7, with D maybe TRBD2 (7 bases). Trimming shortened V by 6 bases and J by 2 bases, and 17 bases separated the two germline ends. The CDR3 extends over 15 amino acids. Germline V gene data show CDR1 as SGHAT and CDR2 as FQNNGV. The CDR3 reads CASRRRGGQAYEQYF. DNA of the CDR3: TGTGCCAGCAGGCGCCGCGGGGGCCAGGCCTACGAGCAGTACTTC.

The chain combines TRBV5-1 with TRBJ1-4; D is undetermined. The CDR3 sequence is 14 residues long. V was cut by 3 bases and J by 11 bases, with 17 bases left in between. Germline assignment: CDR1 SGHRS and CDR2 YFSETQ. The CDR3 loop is CASSSDRRVGKLFF. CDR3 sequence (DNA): TGCGCCAGCAGCTCCGACCGGCGCGTTGGCAAACTGTTTTTT. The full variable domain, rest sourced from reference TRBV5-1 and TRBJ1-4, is KAGVTQTPRYLIKTRGQQVTLSCSPISGHRSVSWYQQTPGQGLQFLFEYFSETQRNKGNFPGRFSGRQFSNSRSEMNVSTLELGDSALYLCASSSDRRVGKLFFGSGTQLSVL.

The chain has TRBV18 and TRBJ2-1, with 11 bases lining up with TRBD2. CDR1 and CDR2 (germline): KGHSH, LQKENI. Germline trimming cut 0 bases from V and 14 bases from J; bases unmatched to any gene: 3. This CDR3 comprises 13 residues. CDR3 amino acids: CASSPPGLAVKFF. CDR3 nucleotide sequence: TGTGCCAGCTCACCACCGGGACTAGCGGTCAAGTTCTTC.